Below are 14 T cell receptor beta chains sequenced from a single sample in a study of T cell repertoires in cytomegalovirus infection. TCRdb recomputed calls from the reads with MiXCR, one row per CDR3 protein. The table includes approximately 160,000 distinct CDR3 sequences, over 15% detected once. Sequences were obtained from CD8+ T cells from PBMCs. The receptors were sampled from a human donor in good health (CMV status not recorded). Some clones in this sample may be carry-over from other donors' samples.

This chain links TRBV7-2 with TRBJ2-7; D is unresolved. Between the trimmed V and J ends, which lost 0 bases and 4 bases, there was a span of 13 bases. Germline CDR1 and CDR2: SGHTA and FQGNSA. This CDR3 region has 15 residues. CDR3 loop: CASSLAGFGPYEQYF. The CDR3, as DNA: TGTGCCAGCAGCTTAGCGGGGTTTGGGCCTTACGAGCAGTACTTC.

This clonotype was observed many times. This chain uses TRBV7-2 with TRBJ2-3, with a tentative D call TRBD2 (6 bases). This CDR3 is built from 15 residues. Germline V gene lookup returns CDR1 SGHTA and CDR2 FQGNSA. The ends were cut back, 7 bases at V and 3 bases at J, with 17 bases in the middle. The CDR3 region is CASTFAGRSTDTQYF. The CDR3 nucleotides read TGTGCCAGCACTTTTGCGGGAAGGAGTACAGATACGCAGTATTTT.

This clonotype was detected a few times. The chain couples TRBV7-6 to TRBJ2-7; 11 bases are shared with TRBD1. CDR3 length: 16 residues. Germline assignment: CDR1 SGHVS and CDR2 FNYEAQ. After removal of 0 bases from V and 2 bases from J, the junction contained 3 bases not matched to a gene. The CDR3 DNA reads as TGTGCCAGCAGCTTAGCTCCGGGACAGGGGGCCTACGAGCAGTACTTC. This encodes CASSLAPGQGAYEQYF.

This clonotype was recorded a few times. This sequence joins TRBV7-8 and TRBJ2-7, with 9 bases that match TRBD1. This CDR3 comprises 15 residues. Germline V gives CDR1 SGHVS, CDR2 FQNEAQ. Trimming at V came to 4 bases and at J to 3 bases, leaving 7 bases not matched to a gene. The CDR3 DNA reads TGTGCCAGCAGCTCTAAACAGGGGGCTGGCTACGAGCAGTACTTC. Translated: CASSSKQGAGYEQYF.

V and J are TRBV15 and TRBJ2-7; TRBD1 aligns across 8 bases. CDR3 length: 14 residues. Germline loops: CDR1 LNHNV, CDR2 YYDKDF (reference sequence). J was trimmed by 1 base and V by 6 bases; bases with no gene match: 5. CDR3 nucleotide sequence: TGTGCCACCAGGACGGACAGGGCATCCTACGAGCAGTACTTC. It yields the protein CATRTDRASYEQYF.

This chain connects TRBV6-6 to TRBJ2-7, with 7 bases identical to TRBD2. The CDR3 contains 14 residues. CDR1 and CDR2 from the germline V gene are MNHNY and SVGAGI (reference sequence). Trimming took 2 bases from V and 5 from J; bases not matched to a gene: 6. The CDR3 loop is CASSYGGGGNEQYF. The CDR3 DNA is TGTGCCAGCAGTTACGGTGGGGGAGGGAACGAGCAGTACTTC.

The CDR3 DNA reads as TGTGCCAGCAGTTTCCCGGGGGCAGGGTACGAGCAGTACTTC. The encoded protein is CASSFPGAGYEQYF. This chain connects TRBV28 to TRBJ2-7; either TRBD1 or TRBD2 may fit D (6 bases each). Trimming took off 3 bases at V and 4 bases at J, with 13 bases between the two ends. The CDR3 covers 14 residues. CDR1 MDHEN and CDR2 SYDVKM come from the germline V gene.

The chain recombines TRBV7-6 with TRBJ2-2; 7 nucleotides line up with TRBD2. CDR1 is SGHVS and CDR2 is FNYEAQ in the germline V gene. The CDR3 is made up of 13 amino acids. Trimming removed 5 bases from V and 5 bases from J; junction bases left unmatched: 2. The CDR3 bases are TGTGCCAGCAGCGACGGGAGGACCGGGGAGCTGTTTTTT. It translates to CASSDGRTGELFF.

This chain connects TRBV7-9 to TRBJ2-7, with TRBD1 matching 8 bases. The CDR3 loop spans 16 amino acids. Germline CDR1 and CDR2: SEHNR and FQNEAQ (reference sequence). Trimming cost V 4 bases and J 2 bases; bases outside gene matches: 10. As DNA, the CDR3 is TGTGCCAGCAGCTCCCTTGGACAGGGAATAACCTACGAGCAGTACTTC. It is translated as CASSSLGQGITYEQYF.

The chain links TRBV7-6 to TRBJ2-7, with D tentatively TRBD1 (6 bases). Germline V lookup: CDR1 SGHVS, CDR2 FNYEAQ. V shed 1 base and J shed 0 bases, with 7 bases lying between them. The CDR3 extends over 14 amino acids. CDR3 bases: TGTGCCAGCAGCTTAGGACAGGACTCCTACGAGCAGTACTTC. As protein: CASSLGQDSYEQYF.

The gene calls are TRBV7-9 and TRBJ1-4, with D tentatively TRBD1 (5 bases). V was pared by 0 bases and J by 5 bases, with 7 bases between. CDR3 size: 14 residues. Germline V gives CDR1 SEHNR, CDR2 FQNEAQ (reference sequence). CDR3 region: CASSLARENEKLFF. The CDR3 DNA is TGTGCCAGCAGCTTAGCCAGGGAAAATGAAAAACTGTTTTTT. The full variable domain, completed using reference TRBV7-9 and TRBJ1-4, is DTGVSQNPRHKITKRGQNVTFRCDPISEHNRLYWYRQTLGQGPEFLTYFQNEAQLEKSRLLSDRFSAERPKGSFSTLEIQRTEQGDSAMYLCASSLARENEKLFFGSGTQLSVL.

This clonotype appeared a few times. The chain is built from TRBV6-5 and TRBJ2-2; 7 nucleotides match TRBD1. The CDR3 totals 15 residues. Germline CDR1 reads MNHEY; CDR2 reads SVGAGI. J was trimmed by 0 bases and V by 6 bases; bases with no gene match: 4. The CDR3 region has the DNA TGTGCCAGCAGCCTAGGGACAGCGAACACCGGGGAGCTGTTTTTT. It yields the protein CASSLGTANTGELFF.

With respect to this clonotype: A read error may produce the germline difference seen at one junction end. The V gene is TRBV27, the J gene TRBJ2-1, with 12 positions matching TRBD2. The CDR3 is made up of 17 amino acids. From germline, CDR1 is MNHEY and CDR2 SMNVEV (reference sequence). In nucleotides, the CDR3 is TGTGCCCGCAGTTTAAGCCTAGCGGGGGGGACTGTGGATGAGCAGTTCTTC. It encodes CARSLSLAGGTVDEQFF.

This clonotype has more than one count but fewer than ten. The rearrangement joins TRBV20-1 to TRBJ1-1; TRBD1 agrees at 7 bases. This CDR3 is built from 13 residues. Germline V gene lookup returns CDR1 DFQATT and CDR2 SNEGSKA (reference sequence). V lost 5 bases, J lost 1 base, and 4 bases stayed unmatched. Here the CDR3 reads CSAYGTANTEAFF. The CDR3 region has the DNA TGCAGTGCTTACGGGACAGCGAACACTGAAGCTTTCTTT.